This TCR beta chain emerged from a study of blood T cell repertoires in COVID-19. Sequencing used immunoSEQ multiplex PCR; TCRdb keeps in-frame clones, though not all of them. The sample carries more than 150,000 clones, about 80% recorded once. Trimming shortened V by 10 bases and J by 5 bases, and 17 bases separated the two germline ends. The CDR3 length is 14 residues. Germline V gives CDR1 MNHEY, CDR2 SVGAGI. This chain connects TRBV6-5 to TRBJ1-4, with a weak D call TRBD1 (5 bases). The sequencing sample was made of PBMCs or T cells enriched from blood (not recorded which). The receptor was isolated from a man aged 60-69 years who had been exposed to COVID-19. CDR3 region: CAIRATGRNEKLFF. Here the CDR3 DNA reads TGTGCCATCAGAGCCACAGGCAGGAATGAAAAACTGTTTTTT.